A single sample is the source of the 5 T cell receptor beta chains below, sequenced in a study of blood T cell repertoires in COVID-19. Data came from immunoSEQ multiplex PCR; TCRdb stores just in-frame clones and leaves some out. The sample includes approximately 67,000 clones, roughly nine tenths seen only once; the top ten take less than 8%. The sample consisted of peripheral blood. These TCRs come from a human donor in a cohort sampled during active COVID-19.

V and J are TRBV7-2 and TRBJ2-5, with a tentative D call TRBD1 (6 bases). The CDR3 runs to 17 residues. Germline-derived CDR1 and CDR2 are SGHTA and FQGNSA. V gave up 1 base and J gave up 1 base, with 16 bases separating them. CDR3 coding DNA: TGTGCCAGCAGCTTAGGTGCGTGGGAACAGGGCCAAGAGACCCAGTACTTC. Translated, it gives CASSLGAWEQGQETQYF.

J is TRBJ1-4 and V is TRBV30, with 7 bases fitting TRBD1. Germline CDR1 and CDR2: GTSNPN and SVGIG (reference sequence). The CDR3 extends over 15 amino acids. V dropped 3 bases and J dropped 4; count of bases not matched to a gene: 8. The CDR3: CAWRSTGEHNEKLFF. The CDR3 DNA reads TGTGCCTGGAGGTCTACAGGGGAACATAATGAAAAACTGTTTTTT.

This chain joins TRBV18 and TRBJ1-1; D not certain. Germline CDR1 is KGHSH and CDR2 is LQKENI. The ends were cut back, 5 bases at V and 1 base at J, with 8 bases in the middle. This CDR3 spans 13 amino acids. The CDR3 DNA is TGTGCCAGCTCAGGTCGACAGAACACTGAAGCTTTCTTT. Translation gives CASSGRQNTEAFF. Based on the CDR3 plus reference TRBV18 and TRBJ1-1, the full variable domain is NAGVMQNPRHLVRRRGQEARLRCSPMKGHSHVYWYRQLPEEGLKFMVYLQKENIIDESGMPKERFSAEFPKEGPSILRIQQVVRGDSAAYFCASSGRQNTEAFFGQGTRLTVV.

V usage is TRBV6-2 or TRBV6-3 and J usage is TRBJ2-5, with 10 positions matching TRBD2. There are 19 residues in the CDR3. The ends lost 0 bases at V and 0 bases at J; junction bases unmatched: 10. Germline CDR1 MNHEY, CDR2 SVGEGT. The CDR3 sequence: CASSYSAASGGLYQETQYF. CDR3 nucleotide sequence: TGTGCCAGCAGTTACTCGGCGGCTAGCGGGGGACTCTACCAAGAGACCCAGTACTTC.

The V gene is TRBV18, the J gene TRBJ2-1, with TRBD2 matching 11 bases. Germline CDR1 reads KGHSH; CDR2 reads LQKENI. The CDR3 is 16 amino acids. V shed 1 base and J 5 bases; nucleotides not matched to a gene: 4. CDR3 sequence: CASSPQLAGGNNEQFF. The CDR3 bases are TGTGCCAGCTCACCACAGCTAGCGGGGGGCAACAATGAGCAGTTCTTC.